This T cell receptor (beta chain) was profiled in a study of blood T cells in healthy people across ages. Findings and limits, study-wide: Possibly confounding the expanded clonotype changes was the fact that donor CMV status was unknown.

The draw of peripheral blood yielded approximately 11 milliliters from each donor. Samples had at least 6.5 million PBMCs isolated from them. V was pared by 0 bases and J by 2 bases, with 18 bases between. This CDR3 contains 18 residues. Per germline, CDR1 SGHKS and CDR2 YYEKEE (reference sequence). A second PCR of 7 to 11 cycles used a sample-barcoded 5' primer and a J-beta primer mix. TCRdb ran MiXCR on the 5' RACE reads and lists one entry per CDR3 protein. The repertoire includes some 730,000 distinct CDR3 sequences, about 20% of them detected once, and less than 25% sits in the top ten. As for this clonotype: Its matching antigen is unknown.

This TCR was sampled from a man between 65 and 85 years old in good health. The chain employs TRBV5-5 and TRBJ1-3; D is possibly TRBD1 (6 bases). Specimen: blood. The CDR3 coding sequence is TGTGCCAGCAGCTTGGGGGGGGCAGTCCCCCTCCCTGGAAACACCATATATTTT. It encodes CASSLGGAVPLPGNTIYF. The full variable domain, rest sourced from reference TRBV5-5 and TRBJ1-3, is DAGVTQSPTHLIKTRGQQVTLRCSPISGHKSVSWYQQVLGQGPQFIFQYYEKEERGRGNFPDRFSARQFPNYSSELNVNALLLGDSALYLCASSLGGAVPLPGNTIYFGEGSWLTVV.